This TCR beta chain was recovered during a study of resident and recirculating memory T cells in vitiligo. The overall study: Samples were epidermis from two lesional and two nonlesional sites, plus PBMCs. Study conclusions and caveats: Different lesions suggested infiltration by different T cell clones.

Trimming took 0 bases from V and 0 from J, leaving 23 bases between them. The CDR3 is 20 residues long. Germline CDR1 is SGHVS and CDR2 is FQNEAQ. Measured with immunoSEQ multiplex PCR; TCRdb has only the in-frame clones, and not every one. The sample includes tens of thousands of clones, about 91% of them seen just once. Worth noting for this clone: What it recognizes is unknown.

The chain is built from TRBV7-8 and TRBJ1-1; possible D gene TRBD1, 6 bases. The sequenced sample consisted of blood. The source is a male donor with vitiligo. The CDR3 here is CASSLALWSGRGDMNTEAFF. The CDR3 nucleotides are TGTGCCAGCAGCTTAGCGCTGTGGTCGGGACGAGGGGACATGAACACTGAAGCTTTCTTT.